A selection of T cell receptor beta chains follows, all from one sample in a study of blood T cell repertoires in COVID-19. This table comes from immunoSEQ multiplex PCR, and its TCRdb copy is limited to in-frame clones, with some not included. The sample comprises 150,000 to 200,000 clones, approximately 90% of which are singletons, and roughly an eighth rests with the top ten. Material: peripheral blood. The receptors stem from a woman in her seventies with COVID-19, enrolled during active disease. Each CDR3 is given with its conserved first and last residue. The D gene is left open where the match is weak. Only some rows state a clone size, as once, few, many or a class for expanded clones.

v_call,d_call,j_call,clone_size,cdr3_nt,cdr3_aa
TRBV14,.,TRBJ2-2,.,TGTGCCAGCAGCCAAGATCTGTATGCCGGGGAGCTGTTTTTT,CASSQDLYAGELFF
TRBV28,.,TRBJ1-5,.,TGTGCCAGCAGACCCCAGGGTCGGGGCAATCAGCCCCAGCATTTT,CASRPQGRGNQPQHF
TRBV15,.,TRBJ2-1,.,TGTGCCACCAGCAGAGTTGAAGACGGGAAGGATGAGCAGTTCTTC,CATSRVEDGKDEQFF
TRBV11-2,TRBD2,TRBJ2-7,.,TGTGCCAGCAGCTTTCGGACTAGCGAGACCTACGAGCAGTACTTC,CASSFRTSETYEQYF
TRBV18,.,TRBJ2-2,.,TGTGCCAGCTCACCGACCAGCGGACCGAACACCGGGGAGCTGTTTTTT,CASSPTSGPNTGELFF
TRBV2,.,TRBJ2-7,.,TGTGCCAGCAGTGAAACGGGGTACGAGCAGTACTTC,CASSETGYEQYF
TRBV5-6,.,TRBJ2-7,few,TGTGCCAGCAGCTTGAATACCTACGAGCAGTACTTC,CASSLNTYEQYF
TRBV27,TRBD1,TRBJ1-6,.,TGTGCCAGCAGTGCCCGGGACAGGTTAGGATCACCCCTCCACTTT,CASSARDRLGSPLHF
TRBV28,.,TRBJ1-2,.,TGTGCCAGCAGGCGGGGGACTGGCTACACCTTC,CASRRGTGYTF
TRBV9,.,TRBJ1-5,.,TGTGCCAGCAGCAGAGGGTTCAATCAGCCCCAGCATTTT,CASSRGFNQPQHF
TRBV5-4,.,TRBJ2-7,.,TGTGCCAGCAGCTTGGTAGGGGTGGAAGAGCAGTACTTC,CASSLVGVEEQYF
TRBV7-2,.,TRBJ1-5,.,TGTGCCAGCAGCTTATACGGGTCAGTTAATCAGCCCCAGCATTTT,CASSLYGSVNQPQHF
TRBV27,TRBD1,TRBJ1-6,.,TGTGCCAGCAGAGCGACAGGGCTAGGATCACCCCTCCACTTT,CASRATGLGSPLHF
TRBV30,TRBD1,TRBJ1-5,.,TGTGCCTGGACCCAGGATCGGGACAGGGAATTTTATAGCAATCAGCCCCAGCATTTT,CAWTQDRDREFYSNQPQHF
TRBV5-1,TRBD1,TRBJ1-4,.,TGCGCCAGCAGCTCAGGGGGGATTAATGAAAAACTGTTTTTT,CASSSGGINEKLFF
TRBV3-1/TRBV3-2,.,TRBJ2-3,.,TGTGCCAGCAGTCAAAACGCCGTCGGAGATACGCAGTATTTT,CASSQNAVGDTQYF
TRBV2,.,TRBJ2-7,.,TGTGCCAGCAGTGTGGCAGTTTACTACGAGCAGTACTTC,CASSVAVYYEQYF
TRBV6-1,TRBD2,TRBJ2-7,.,TGTGCCAGCAGTGACAGACTAGCGGGAGTGTACGAGCAGTACTTC,CASSDRLAGVYEQYF
TRBV11-3,.,TRBJ2-7,.,TGTGCCAGCAGCTTACAGGACGAGCAGTACTTC,CASSLQDEQYF
TRBV30,TRBD2,TRBJ2-7,.,TGTGCCTGGGCCCTAGCGGGAGGGACCTACGAGCAGTACTTC,CAWALAGGTYEQYF
TRBV2,.,TRBJ2-7,.,TGTGCCAGCATGGCTGCGGAGCGCTACGAGCAGTACTTC,CASMAAERYEQYF
TRBV28,.,TRBJ1-2,.,TGTGCCAGCAGGATGACAGACGTCGGGGGCTACACCTTC,CASRMTDVGGYTF
TRBV7-9,.,TRBJ2-5,.,TGTGCCAGCAGCCTGACCCGCGGCGGTAAAGAGACCCAGTACTTC,CASSLTRGGKETQYF
TRBV30,.,TRBJ1-2,.,TGTGCCGGGAGCTCTGCTAACGAGGACAGCTATGGCTACACCTTC,CAGSSANEDSYGYTF
TRBV7-9,.,TRBJ2-7,.,TGTGCCAGCAGCTTCATCCAGGGTTCCTCCTACGAGCAGTACTTC,CASSFIQGSSYEQYF
TRBV7-9,TRBD2,TRBJ2-7,.,TGTGCCAGCAGCTTAGGGACTAGCGAGCTCGAGCAGTACTTC,CASSLGTSELEQYF